Listed here are 20 T cell receptor beta chains from one sample, sequenced in a study of beta chain features in type 1 diabetes. Overall study results and limits: In all four CD4+ subsets, TCRB CDR3 length was significantly, moderately reduced in type 1 diabetes.

Their target antigens are unknown. Reverse transcribing all isolated RNA meant expressed TCRB transcripts were sequenced. The assay was immunoSEQ multiplex PCR, and TCRdb's table has in-frame clones only and misses some. In the table there are 160,000 or so clones, 63% of which are singletons. The sequenced sample was naive CD4+ T cells from blood. These receptors all come from a man younger than 45 with type 1 diabetes.

Here the CDR3 reads CAGSVGADYGYTF. CDR3 nucleotide sequence: TGTGCCGGGAGCGTGGGGGCCGACTATGGCTACACCTTC. The chain links TRBV6-5 to TRBJ1-2; TRBD1 is a possible D gene (6 bases). V lost 11 bases and J lost 3, with 16 bases in between. CDR1 is MNHEY, CDR2 SVGAGI, per germline. This CDR3 region has 13 residues.

This clone has more than one count but fewer than ten. This chain links TRBV30 with TRBJ2-7, with TRBD1 identical over 8 bases. The germline gives CDR1 GTSNPN, CDR2 SVGIG (reference sequence). The CDR3 extends over 12 amino acids. J lost 4 bases, V lost 8 bases, and 7 bases had no gene match. CDR3 in amino acids: CASDRGGYEQYF. The CDR3 coding sequence is TGTGCCAGTGACAGGGGCGGGTACGAGCAGTACTTC.

The chain carries TRBV9 and TRBJ2-2, with 11 nucleotides matching TRBD1. Germline V gene data show CDR1 as SGDLS and CDR2 as YYNGEE. The CDR3 covers 15 residues. V was clipped by 7 bases and J by 3 bases; unmatched bases: 5. The CDR3 DNA reads as TGTGCCAGCTACCCGGGACAGGGGGACACCGGGGAGCTGTTTTTT. It yields the protein CASYPGQGDTGELFF.

The chain links TRBV28 to TRBJ2-3; perhaps TRBD2 as D (6 bases). Germline V gene sequence: CDR1 MDHEN, CDR2 SYDVKM. The CDR3 is made up of 14 amino acids. V lost 6 bases and J lost 5, with 15 bases in between. CDR3 in DNA: TGTGCCAGCAGGCGGGATGGGGCCCAAGATACGCAGTATTTT. It codes for CASRRDGAQDTQYF.

This chain connects TRBV11-2 to TRBJ2-3; 12 nucleotides line up with TRBD2. Germline CDR1 is SGHAT and CDR2 is FQNNGV. This CDR3 region has 17 residues. V trimming: 5 bases; J trimming: 1 base; junction bases outside the gene matches: 7. This CDR3 is CASSVKTSGGRTDTQYF. CDR3 in DNA: TGTGCCAGCAGCGTGAAGACTAGCGGGGGCCGCACAGATACGCAGTATTTT.

This chain uses TRBV9 with TRBJ2-5; TRBD1 is a possible D gene (5 bases). Germline lookup yields CDR1 SGDLS and CDR2 YYNGEE. The V end lost 4 bases, the J end lost 1 base, and 11 bases lay between the germline ends. The CDR3 has 14 residues. The CDR3 here is CASSQTVTQETQYF. The DNA for the CDR3 is TGTGCCAGCAGCCAGACAGTTACCCAAGAGACCCAGTACTTC.

This clone appeared a few times. CDR3 nucleotide sequence: TGTGCCAGCAGCTTCTATCAGGGGGTGAACACTGAAGCTTTCTTT. Amino acid sequence: CASSFYQGVNTEAFF. This chain links TRBV7-2 with TRBJ1-1; 7 nucleotides line up with TRBD1. After removal of 3 bases from V and 0 bases from J, the junction contained 4 bases not matched to a gene. Germline V gene data show CDR1 as SGHTA and CDR2 as FQGNSA. The CDR3 runs 15 residues.

The V gene is TRBV7-7, the J gene TRBJ2-2; D is possibly TRBD1 (6 bases). The CDR3 contains 17 residues. V was pared by 5 bases and J by 3 bases, with 19 bases between. In germline, CDR1 is SSHAT, CDR2 FNYEAQ (reference sequence). CDR3 bases: TGTGCCAGCAGCCCCCAGCCAGGGGTCGGCGACACCGGGGAGCTGTTTTTT. It encodes CASSPQPGVGDTGELFF.

The chain couples TRBV6-6 to TRBJ1-6, with 10 bases that match TRBD1. V gave up 7 bases and J gave up 10 bases; unmatched junction bases: 7. The V gene's germline CDR1 is MNHNY and CDR2 SVGAGI (reference sequence). This CDR3 spans 14 amino acids. The CDR3 sequence is CASMGLGQGSPLHF. CDR3 DNA sequence: TGTGCCAGCATGGGGTTGGGACAGGGGTCACCCCTCCACTTT.

J is TRBJ1-2 and V is TRBV30; D may be TRBD1 (6 bases). This CDR3 contains 12 residues. V lost 3 bases and J lost 3, with 8 bases in between. Germline lookup yields CDR1 GTSNPN and CDR2 SVGIG (reference sequence). The CDR3 sequence: CAWSAGDYGYTF. Written as DNA, the CDR3 is TGTGCCTGGAGCGCAGGGGACTATGGCTACACCTTC.

CDR3 residues: CASSLLRQSESTDTQYF. DNA for the CDR3: TGTGCCAGCAGCTTGCTTCGACAGTCCGAAAGCACAGATACGCAGTATTTT. The V call is TRBV7-9, the J call TRBJ2-3, with TRBD1 as a possible D gene (5 bases). This CDR3 has 17 residues. V was cut by 3 bases and J by 0 bases, with 16 bases left in between. CDR1 SEHNR and CDR2 FQNEAQ come from the germline V gene (reference sequence).

The rearrangement joins TRBV4-3 to TRBJ1-5; D unresolved. The CDR3 covers 15 residues. Germline V gene data show CDR1 as LGHNA and CDR2 as YSLEER. V lost 1 base and J 1 base, leaving 8 bases between the germline ends. CDR3 in DNA: TGCGCCAGCAGCCAAGTCTATGGGAGCAATCAGCCCCAGCATTTT. Translation: CASSQVYGSNQPQHF.

The chain joins TRBV6-6 to TRBJ2-2; no definite D call. The V end was cut by 11 bases, the J end by 4 bases, with 11 bases between. The CDR3 spans 12 residues. CDR1 and CDR2 from the germline V gene are MNHNY and SVGAGI (reference sequence). CDR3 nucleotide sequence: TGTGCCGCGGCAGAGATCACCGGGGAGCTGTTTTTT. It yields the protein CAAAEITGELFF.

The rearrangement links TRBV29-1 to TRBJ1-1; no firm D call. Germline CDR1 is SQVTM and CDR2 is ANQGSEA. The CDR3 is 14 residues long. With 3 bases removed from V and 5 bases from J, the gap between germline ends came to 16 bases. CDR3 nucleotides: TGCAGCGTTGAGGACCTTGGGCGTTGGACTGAAGCTTTCTTT. Protein product: CSVEDLGRWTEAFF.

The rearrangement links TRBV25-1 to TRBJ2-7; 8 bases are shared with TRBD1. Germline V lookup: CDR1 MGHDK, CDR2 SYGVNS. Unmatched junction bases numbered 8, after V lost 2 bases and J lost 5 bases. The length of the CDR3 is 15 residues. The CDR3 sequence is CASSEQGRGLDEQYF. CDR3 coding DNA: TGTGCCAGCAGTGAACAGGGCAGGGGGCTGGACGAGCAGTACTTC.

This clone was observed once. V and J are TRBV10-2 and TRBJ2-3; either TRBD1 or TRBD2 may fit D (6 bases each). The CDR3 extends over 13 amino acids. The V gene's germline CDR1 is WSHSY and CDR2 SAAADI. The V gene lost 6 bases and the J gene lost 9 bases, with 16 bases spanning the gap. CDR3 in DNA: TGCGCCAGCAGGATACTAGGGGGGCTCACGCAGTATTTT. This translates into CASRILGGLTQYF.

The chain is built from TRBV4-1 and TRBJ2-5; D perhaps matches TRBD2 (5 bases). Deletions cut 0 bases from V and 2 bases from J, with 16 bases between. The CDR3 has 17 amino acids. The V gene's germline CDR1 is MGHRA and CDR2 YSYEKL. For the CDR3, the DNA is TGCGCCAGCAGCCAAGATAGTAACGTAGGACTTCAAGAGACCCAGTACTTC. It yields the protein CASSQDSNVGLQETQYF.

This clone came up a few times. The chain is built from TRBV5-1 and TRBJ2-7; D possibly matches TRBD1 or TRBD2 (6 bases each). V was clipped by 0 bases and J by 2 bases, with 12 bases between them. Germline assignment: CDR1 SGHRS and CDR2 YFSETQ. This CDR3 is 15 amino acids long. The CDR3 spells CASSLAGDIAYEQYF. In DNA, the CDR3 is TGCGCCAGCAGCTTGGCGGGGGACATTGCCTACGAGCAGTACTTC.

The J gene is TRBJ1-1, the V gene TRBV29-1; 10 bases are a match to TRBD1. The J segment lost 0 bases and the V segment lost 7 bases, leaving 5 bases of the junction unmatched. The CDR3 loop spans 14 amino acids. CDR1 is SQVTM, CDR2 ANQGSEA, per germline. DNA for the CDR3: TGCAGCGCTAGGACAGGGGGAATGAACACTGAAGCTTTCTTT. Protein: CSARTGGMNTEAFF.

This chain uses TRBV4-3 with TRBJ1-2; TRBD1 aligns across 9 bases. With V trimmed by 4 bases and J by 1 base, 7 bases remained unmatched. CDR1 LGHNA and CDR2 YSLEER come from the germline V gene. This CDR3 spans 16 amino acids. Here the CDR3 reads CASSPGTGLVNYGYTF. CDR3 in DNA: TGCGCCAGCAGCCCCGGGACAGGGCTTGTTAACTATGGCTACACCTTC.